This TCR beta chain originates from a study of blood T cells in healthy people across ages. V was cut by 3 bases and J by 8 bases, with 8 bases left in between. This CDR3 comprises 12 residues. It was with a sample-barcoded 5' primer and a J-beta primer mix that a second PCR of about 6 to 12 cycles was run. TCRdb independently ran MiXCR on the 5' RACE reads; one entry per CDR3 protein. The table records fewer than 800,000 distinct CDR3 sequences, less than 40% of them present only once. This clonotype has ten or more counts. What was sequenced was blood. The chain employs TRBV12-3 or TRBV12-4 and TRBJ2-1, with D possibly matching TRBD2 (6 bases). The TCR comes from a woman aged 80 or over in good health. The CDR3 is CASSFGEDEQFF. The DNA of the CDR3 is TGTGCCAGCAGTTTCGGGGAGGATGAGCAGTTCTTC.